The T cell receptor (beta chain) under discussion was sequenced for a study of cytomegalovirus exposure and HLA in healthy donors. Primers included in the PCR were 60 Vbeta and 13 Jbeta primers. Measured with immunoSEQ multiplex PCR; TCRdb has only the in-frame clones, and not every one. Of some 170,000 clones listed, approximately 78% are singletons. This clone has a single count. The CDR3 contains 15 residues. The trim removed 0 bases at V and 4 bases at J, leaving 3 bases unmatched. Germline V gene sequence: CDR1 WNHNN, CDR2 SYGVQD (reference sequence). V is TRBV10-1 and J is TRBJ2-5; TRBD2 agrees at 9 bases. Specimen: PBMCs. The TCR was taken from a human donor in good health. The CDR3 DNA is TGCGCCAGCAGTGAGTCGAAAGCGGGGGGAGAGACCCAGTACTTC. Encoded protein: CASSESKAGGETQYF.